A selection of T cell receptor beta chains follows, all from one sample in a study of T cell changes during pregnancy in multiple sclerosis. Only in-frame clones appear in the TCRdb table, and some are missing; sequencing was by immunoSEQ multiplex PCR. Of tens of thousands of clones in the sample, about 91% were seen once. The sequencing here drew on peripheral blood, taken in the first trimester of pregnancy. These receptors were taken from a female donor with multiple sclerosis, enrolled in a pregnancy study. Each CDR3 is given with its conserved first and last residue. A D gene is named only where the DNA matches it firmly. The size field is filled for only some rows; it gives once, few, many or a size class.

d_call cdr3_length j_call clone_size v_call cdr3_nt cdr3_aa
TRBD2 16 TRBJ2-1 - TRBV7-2 TGTGCCAGCAGCTTAATCGGGACTAGCGGGTACAATGAGCAGTTCTTC CASSLIGTSGYNEQFF
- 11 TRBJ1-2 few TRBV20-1 TGCAGTGCTAGAGAGGGCAAGGGCTACACCTTC CSAREGKGYTF
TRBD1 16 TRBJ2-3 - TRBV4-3 TGCGCCAGCAGCCAAGACGGGACAGGGACCACAGATACGCAGTATTTT CASSQDGTGTTDTQYF
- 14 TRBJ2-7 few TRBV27 TGTGCCAGCAGTCTTACAGGGATGGGTCTCGAGCAGTACTTC CASSLTGMGLEQYF
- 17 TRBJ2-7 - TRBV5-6 TGTGCCAGCAGCTTGGCCGGGGGACGGGATAGCTCCTACGAGCAGTACTTC CASSLAGGRDSSYEQYF
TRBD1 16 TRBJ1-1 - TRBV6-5 TGTGCCAGCAGTTACTTGACAGGGTCGGTCAACACTGAAGCTTTCTTT CASSYLTGSVNTEAFF
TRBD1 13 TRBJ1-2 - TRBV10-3 TGTGCCATCGCAACGGGACAGGGGATTGGCTACACCTTC CAIATGQGIGYTF
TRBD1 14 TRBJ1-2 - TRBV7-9 TGTGCCAGCAGCTTGGGGACAGATAACTATGGCTACACCTTC CASSLGTDNYGYTF
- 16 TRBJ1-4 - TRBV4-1 TGCGCCAGCAGCCTCCTAGGAGGGGCAACTAATGAAAAACTGTTTTTT CASSLLGGATNEKLFF
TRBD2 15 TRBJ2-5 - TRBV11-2 TGTGCCAGCAGCTTAGTCGGGGGGAACCAAGAGACCCAGTACTTC CASSLVGGNQETQYF
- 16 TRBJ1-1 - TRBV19 TGTGCCAGTACCTTTGCCCCCGGGACACTGAACACTGAAGCTTTCTTT CASTFAPGTLNTEAFF
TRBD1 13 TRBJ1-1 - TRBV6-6 TGTGCCAGCAGCAGACAGGGGGACACTGAAGCTTTCTTT CASSRQGDTEAFF
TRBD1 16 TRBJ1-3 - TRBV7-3 TGTGCCAGCAGCCTGACAGGGGCTAGGGCAGGAAACACCATATATTTT CASSLTGARAGNTIYF
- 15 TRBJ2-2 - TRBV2 TGTGCCAGCAGTGTTATTGAAGGGGGCACCGGGGAGCTGTTTTTT CASSVIEGGTGELFF
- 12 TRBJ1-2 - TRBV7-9 TGTGCCAGCAGCTTGGGCCAGGGACTCTACACCTTC CASSLGQGLYTF
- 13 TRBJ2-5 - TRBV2 TGTGCCGCTCCAGTGGGGGGTCGGGAGACCCAGTACTTC CAAPVGGRETQYF
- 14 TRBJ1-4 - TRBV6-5 TGTGCCAGCAGTTACTCAAACAGTAATGAAAAACTGTTTTTT CASSYSNSNEKLFF
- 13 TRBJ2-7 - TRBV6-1 TGTGCCAGCATGAGGGGGGGCAAGGGCGAGCAGTACTTC CASMRGGKGEQYF
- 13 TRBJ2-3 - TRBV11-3 TGTGCCAGCAGCTTTGGGGGCAGGGATACGCAGTATTTT CASSFGGRDTQYF
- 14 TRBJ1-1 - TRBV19 TGTGCCAGTAGTATAGGCGGGATGAACACTGAAGCTTTCTTT CASSIGGMNTEAFF
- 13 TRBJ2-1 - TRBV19 TGTGCCAGTAGTCCTCAGGGTAGAAATGAGCAGTTCTTC CASSPQGRNEQFF
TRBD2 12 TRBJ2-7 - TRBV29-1 TGCAGCGGGGGAGGGCCGAACACCGAGCAGTACTTC CSGGGPNTEQYF
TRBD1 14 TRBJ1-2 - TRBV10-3 TGTGCCATCAGGGGGGACAGGGAAAACTATGGCTACACCTTC CAIRGDRENYGYTF
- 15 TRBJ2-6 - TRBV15 TGTGCCACCAGCAGAGCAGGGGCTGGGGCCAACGTCCTGACTTTC CATSRAGAGANVLTF
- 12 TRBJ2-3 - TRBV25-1 TGTGCCAGCAGTGAACCCAGGAAAGCGCAGTATTTT CASSEPRKAQYF
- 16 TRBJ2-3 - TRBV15 TGTGCCACCAGCAGGAGGCGGGGCGGGAGCACAGATACGCAGTATTTT CATSRRRGGSTDTQYF
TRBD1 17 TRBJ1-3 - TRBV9 TGTGCCAGCAGCGTAGTTCCAGGGGGTAGCTCTGGAAACACCATATATTTT CASSVVPGGSSGNTIYF
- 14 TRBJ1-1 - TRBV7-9 TGTGCCAGCAGCCCGCGACAGGTAAACACTGAAGCTTTCTTT CASSPRQVNTEAFF
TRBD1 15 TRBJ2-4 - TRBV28 TGTGCCAGCAGTTTACCGACAGGGGGCCCGGACATTCAGTACTTC CASSLPTGGPDIQYF
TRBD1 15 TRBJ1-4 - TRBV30 TGTGCCTTTGGACAGGGGTCCGCAACTAATGAAAAACTGTTTTTT CAFGQGSATNEKLFF
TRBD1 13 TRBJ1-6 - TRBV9 TGTGCCAGTGCCGGGACAGGGAATTCACCCCTCCACTTT CASAGTGNSPLHF
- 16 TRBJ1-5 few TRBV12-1 TGTGCCAGCAGCTTTGTTGTGACAATCGGCAATCAGCCCCAGCATTTT CASSFVVTIGNQPQHF
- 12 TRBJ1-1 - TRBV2 TGTGCCAGCAACTTACACGGGGGGGAAGCTTTCTTT CASNLHGGEAFF
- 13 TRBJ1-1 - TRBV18 TGTGCCAGCTCACCACAGAGGGACACTGAAGCTTTCTTT CASSPQRDTEAFF
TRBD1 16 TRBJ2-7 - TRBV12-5 TGTGCTAGTGGTTTGGAACAGGGGGCTGTTAACTACGAGCAGTACTTC CASGLEQGAVNYEQYF
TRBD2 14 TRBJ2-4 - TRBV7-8 TGTGCCAGCAGCTTGCAGCGGGGGCTTTCCATTCAGTACTTC CASSLQRGLSIQYF
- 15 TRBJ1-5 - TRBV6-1 TGTGCCAGCAGTGAAAGCCGGGGATACGGTCAGCCCCAGCATTTT CASSESRGYGQPQHF
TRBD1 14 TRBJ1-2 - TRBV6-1 TGTGCCAGCAGTATAACAGGGGGCTACTATGGCTACACCTTC CASSITGGYYGYTF
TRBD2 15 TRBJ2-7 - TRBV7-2 TGTGCCAGCAGCTCGGCGGGGGGAAACCTATACGAGCAGTACTTC CASSSAGGNLYEQYF
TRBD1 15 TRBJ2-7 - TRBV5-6 TGTGCCAGCAGCTTGGGCCAGGGGGTCCCTTACGAGCAGTACTTC CASSLGQGVPYEQYF
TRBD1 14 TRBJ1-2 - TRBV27 TGTGCCAGCACCCCGACAGGGAAGGGCTATGGCTACACCTTC CASTPTGKGYGYTF
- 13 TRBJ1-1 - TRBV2 TGTGCCAGCAGTGAAGCGCGAACCGCAGAAGCTTTCTTT CASSEARTAEAFF
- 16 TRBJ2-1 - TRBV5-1 TGCGCCAGCAGCTTGCCGTTATCTAGCCTTGAAAATGAGCAGTTCTTC CASSLPLSSLENEQFF
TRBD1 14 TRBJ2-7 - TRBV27 TGTGCCAGCAGTTCCCTACAGGGGGTAATCGAGCAGTACTTC CASSSLQGVIEQYF
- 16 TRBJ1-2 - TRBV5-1 TGCGCCAGCAGCTTGAATCGTCCCACAGATAACTATGGCTACACCTTC CASSLNRPTDNYGYTF
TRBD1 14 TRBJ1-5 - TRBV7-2 TGTGCCAGCAGCACCAGGGGGCGGCTTCAGCCCCAGCATTTT CASSTRGRLQPQHF
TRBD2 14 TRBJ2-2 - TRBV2 TGTGCCAGCAGTGGTCATGGCGGGAGAGGGGAGCTGTTTTTT CASSGHGGRGELFF
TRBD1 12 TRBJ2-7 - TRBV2 TGTGCCAGCAGAGGGACAGACTACGAGCAGTACTTC CASRGTDYEQYF
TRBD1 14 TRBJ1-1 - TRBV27 TGTGCCAGCAGTCTAGGGACAGGGGTAACTGAAGCTTTCTTT CASSLGTGVTEAFF
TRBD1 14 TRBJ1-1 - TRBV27 TGTGCCAGCAGTCCGACAGGGATCGACACTGAAGCTTTCTTT CASSPTGIDTEAFF
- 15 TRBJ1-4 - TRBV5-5 TGTGCCAGCAGCTTGGAGCGTATCTCTAATGAAAAACTGTTTTTT CASSLERISNEKLFF
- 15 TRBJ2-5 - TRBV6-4 TGTGCCAGCAGTGAAGGAGGCGGACTGGGGGAGACCCAGTACTTC CASSEGGGLGETQYF
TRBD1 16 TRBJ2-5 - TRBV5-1 TGCGCCAGCAGCAAAGCTGACAGGACAGGCCAAGAGACCCAGTACTTC CASSKADRTGQETQYF
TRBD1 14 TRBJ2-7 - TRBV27 TGTGCCAGCAGTTGGACAGGGACACACTACGAGCAGTACTTC CASSWTGTHYEQYF
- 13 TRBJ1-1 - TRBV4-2 TGTGCCAGCAGCCACGGCGGGGATACTGAAGCTTTCTTT CASSHGGDTEAFF